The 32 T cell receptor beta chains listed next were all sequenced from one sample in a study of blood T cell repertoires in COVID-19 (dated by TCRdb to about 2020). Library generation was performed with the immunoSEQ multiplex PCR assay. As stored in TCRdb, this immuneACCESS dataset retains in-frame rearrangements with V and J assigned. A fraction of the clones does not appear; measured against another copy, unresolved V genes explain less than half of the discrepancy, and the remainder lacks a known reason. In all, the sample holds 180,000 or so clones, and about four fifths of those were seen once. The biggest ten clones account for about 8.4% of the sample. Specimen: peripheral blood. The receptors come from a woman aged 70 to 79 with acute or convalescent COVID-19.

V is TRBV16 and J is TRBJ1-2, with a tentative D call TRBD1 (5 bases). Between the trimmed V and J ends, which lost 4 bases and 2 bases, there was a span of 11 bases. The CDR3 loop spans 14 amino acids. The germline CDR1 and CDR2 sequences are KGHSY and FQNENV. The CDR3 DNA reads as TGTGCCAGCAGCCTCCTGACAGAAAACTATGGCTACACCTTC. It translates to CASSLLTENYGYTF.

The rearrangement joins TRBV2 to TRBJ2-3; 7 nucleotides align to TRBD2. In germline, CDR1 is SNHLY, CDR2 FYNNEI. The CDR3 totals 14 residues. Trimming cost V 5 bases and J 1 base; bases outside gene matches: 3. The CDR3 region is CASSLAGGTDTQYF. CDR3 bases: TGTGCCAGCAGTCTCGCGGGGGGCACAGATACGCAGTATTTT.

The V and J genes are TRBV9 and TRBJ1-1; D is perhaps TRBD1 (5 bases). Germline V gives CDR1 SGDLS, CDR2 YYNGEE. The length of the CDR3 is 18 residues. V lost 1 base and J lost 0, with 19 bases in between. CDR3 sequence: CASSVNPLEGHLNTEAFF. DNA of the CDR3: TGTGCCAGCAGCGTAAACCCTCTTGAAGGACATTTGAACACTGAAGCTTTCTTT.

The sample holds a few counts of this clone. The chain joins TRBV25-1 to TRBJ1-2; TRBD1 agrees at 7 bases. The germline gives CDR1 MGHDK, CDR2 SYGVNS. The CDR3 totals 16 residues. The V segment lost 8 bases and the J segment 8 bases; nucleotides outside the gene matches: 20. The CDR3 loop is CASSTTGDSSWQGYTF. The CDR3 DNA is TGTGCCAGCTCGACGACTGGGGACAGTTCTTGGCAGGGCTACACCTTC.

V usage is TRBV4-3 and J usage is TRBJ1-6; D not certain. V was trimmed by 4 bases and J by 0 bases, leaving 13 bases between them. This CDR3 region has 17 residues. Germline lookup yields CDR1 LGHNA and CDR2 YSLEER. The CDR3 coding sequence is TGCGCCAGCAGCCTCGAAGCGGGGAACTCCTATAATTCACCCCTCCACTTT. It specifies CASSLEAGNSYNSPLHF.

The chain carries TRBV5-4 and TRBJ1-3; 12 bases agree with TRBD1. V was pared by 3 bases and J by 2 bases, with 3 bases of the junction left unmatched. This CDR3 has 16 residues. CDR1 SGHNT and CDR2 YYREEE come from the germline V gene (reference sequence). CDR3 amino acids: CASSSRDRGPGNTIYF. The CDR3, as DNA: TGTGCCAGCAGCTCCAGGGACAGGGGGCCTGGAAACACCATATATTTT.

CDR3 sequence reads: CAWSASGAQAYEQYF. CDR3 DNA: TGTGCCTGGAGTGCGTCAGGGGCGCAAGCCTACGAGCAGTACTTC. The genes are TRBV30 and TRBJ2-7; possibly TRBD1 for D (6 bases). This CDR3 contains 15 residues. Trimming cost V 1 base and J 2 bases, with 15 bases left between them. Germline V CDR1 and CDR2: GTSNPN, SVGIG (reference sequence). Complete variable domain (other parts from reference TRBV30 and TRBJ2-7): SQTIHQWPATLVQPVGSPLSLECTVEGTSNPNLYWYRQAAGRGLQLLFYSVGIGQISSEVPQNLSASRPQDRQFILSSKKLLLSDSGFYLCAWSASGAQAYEQYFGPGTRLTVT.

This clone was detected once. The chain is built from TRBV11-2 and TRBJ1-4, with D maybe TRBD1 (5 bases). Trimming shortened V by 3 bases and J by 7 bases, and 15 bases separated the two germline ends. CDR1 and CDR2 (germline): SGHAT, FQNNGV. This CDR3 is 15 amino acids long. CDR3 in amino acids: CASSFDDRRVEKLFF. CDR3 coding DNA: TGTGCCAGCAGCTTCGATGACAGACGGGTTGAAAAACTGTTTTTT.

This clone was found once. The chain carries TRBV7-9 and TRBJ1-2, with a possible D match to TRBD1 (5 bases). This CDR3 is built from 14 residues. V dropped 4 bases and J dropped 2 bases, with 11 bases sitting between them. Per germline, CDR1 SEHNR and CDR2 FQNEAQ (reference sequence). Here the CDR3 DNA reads TGTGCCAGCAGCTACAACCAGGGAAACTATGGCTACACCTTC. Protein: CASSYNQGNYGYTF.

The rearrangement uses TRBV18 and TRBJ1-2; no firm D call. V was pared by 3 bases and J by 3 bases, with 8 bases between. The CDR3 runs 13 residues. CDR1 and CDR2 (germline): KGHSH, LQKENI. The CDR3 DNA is TGTGCCAGCTCACCGGAGGCGGACTATGGCTACACCTTC. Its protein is CASSPEADYGYTF. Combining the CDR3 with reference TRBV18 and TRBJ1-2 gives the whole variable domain NAGVMQNPRHLVRRRGQEARLRCSPMKGHSHVYWYRQLPEEGLKFMVYLQKENIIDESGMPKERFSAEFPKEGPSILRIQQVVRGDSAAYFCASSPEADYGYTFGSGTRLTVV.

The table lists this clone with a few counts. The CDR3 coding sequence is TGTGCCAGCAGCTTGCAAGGGGATGGCTACACCTTC. This gives the protein CASSLQGDGYTF. This rearrangement joins TRBV5-6 to TRBJ1-2, with D possibly being TRBD1 (5 bases). V lost 1 base to trimming and J lost 6 bases, with 7 bases between them. The CDR3 loop spans 12 amino acids. Germline lookup yields CDR1 SGHDT and CDR2 YYEEEE.

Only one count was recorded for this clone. The CDR3 protein is CASSGAGGRIYEQYF. For the CDR3, the DNA is TGTGCCAGCAGCGGCGCGGGGGGCCGTATCTACGAGCAGTACTTC. The V call is TRBV7-2, the J call TRBJ2-7; TRBD2 agrees at 8 bases. V gave up 5 bases and J gave up 3 bases; unmatched junction bases: 9. Per germline, CDR1 SGHTA and CDR2 FQGNSA. This CDR3 comprises 15 residues.

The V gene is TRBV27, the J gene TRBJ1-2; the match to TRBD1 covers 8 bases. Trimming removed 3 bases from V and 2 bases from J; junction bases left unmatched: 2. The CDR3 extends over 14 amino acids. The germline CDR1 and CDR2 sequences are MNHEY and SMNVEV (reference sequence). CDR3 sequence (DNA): TGTGCCAGCAGTTTGGCAGGGGGCAACTATGGCTACACCTTC. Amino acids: CASSLAGGNYGYTF.

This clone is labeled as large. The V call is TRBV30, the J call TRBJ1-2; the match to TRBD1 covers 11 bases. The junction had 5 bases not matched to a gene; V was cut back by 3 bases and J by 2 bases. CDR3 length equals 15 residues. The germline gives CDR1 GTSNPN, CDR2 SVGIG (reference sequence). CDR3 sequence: CAWSARDRGNYGYTF. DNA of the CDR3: TGTGCCTGGAGCGCCCGGGACAGGGGGAACTATGGCTACACCTTC.

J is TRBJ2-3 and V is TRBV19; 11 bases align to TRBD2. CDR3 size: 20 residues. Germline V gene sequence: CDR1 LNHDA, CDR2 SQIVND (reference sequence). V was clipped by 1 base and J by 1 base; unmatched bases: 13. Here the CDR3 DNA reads TGTGCCAGTAGTATAGGTGAGACTAGCGGGGTCCGTTATGGCACAGATACGCAGTATTTT. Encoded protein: CASSIGETSGVRYGTDTQYF.

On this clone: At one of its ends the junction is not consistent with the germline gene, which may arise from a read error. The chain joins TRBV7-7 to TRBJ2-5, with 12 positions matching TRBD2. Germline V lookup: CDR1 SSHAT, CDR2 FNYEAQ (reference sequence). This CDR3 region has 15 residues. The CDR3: CASSLAGGNQETQYF. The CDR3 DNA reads TGTGCTAGCAGCCTAGCGGGGGGGAATCAAGAGACCCAGTACTTC.

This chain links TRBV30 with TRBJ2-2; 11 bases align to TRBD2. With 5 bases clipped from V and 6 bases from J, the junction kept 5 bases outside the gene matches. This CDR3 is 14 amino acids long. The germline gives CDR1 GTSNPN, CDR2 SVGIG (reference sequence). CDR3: CAWAPGLAAGELFF. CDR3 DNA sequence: TGTGCCTGGGCCCCGGGACTAGCGGCCGGGGAGCTGTTTTTT.

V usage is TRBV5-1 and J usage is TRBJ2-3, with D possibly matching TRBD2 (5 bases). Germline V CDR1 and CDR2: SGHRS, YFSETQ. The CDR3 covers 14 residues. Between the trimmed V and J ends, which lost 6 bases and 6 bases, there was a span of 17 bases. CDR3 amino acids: CASKKASAADTQYF. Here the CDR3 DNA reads TGCGCCAGCAAAAAGGCTTCAGCGGCGGATACGCAGTATTTT.

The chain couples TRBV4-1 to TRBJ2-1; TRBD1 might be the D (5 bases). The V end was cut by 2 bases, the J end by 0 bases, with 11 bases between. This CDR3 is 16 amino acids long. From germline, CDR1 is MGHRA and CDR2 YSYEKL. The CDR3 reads CASSQLGAHSYNEQFF. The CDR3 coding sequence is TGCGCCAGCAGCCAACTAGGGGCCCACTCCTACAATGAGCAGTTCTTC.

The CDR3 DNA is TGTGCCAGCAGTGATGGGACAGGTTACAATGAGCAGTTCTTC. Translating gives CASSDGTGYNEQFF. V usage is TRBV6-1 and J usage is TRBJ2-1; TRBD1 matches 8 bases. The germline CDR1 and CDR2 sequences are MNHNS and SASEGT. V lost 3 bases and J lost 4; bases outside the gene matches: 2. The CDR3 consists of 14 residues.

This chain's CDR3 is CASSQDPSFSGYTF. CDR3 DNA sequence: TGCGCCAGCAGCCAAGATCCCAGTTTTTCTGGCTACACCTTC. The rearrangement uses TRBV4-1 and TRBJ1-2; D remains unclear. The CDR3 runs 14 residues. Germline values: CDR1 MGHRA, CDR2 YSYEKL. With 0 bases removed from V and 7 bases from J, the gap between germline ends came to 12 bases.

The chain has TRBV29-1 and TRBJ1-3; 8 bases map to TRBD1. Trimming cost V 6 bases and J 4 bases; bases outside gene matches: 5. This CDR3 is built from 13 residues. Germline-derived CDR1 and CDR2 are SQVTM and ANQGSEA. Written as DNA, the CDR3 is TGCAGCGTACGACAGGGGTCAGGAAACACCATATATTTT. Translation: CSVRQGSGNTIYF.

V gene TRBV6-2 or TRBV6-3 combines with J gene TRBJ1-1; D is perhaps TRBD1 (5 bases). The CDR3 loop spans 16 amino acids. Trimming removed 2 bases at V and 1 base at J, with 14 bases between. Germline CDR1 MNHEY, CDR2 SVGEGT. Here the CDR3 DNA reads TGTGCCAGCAGTTACCTCCGGGGGGTCGCGAACACTGAAGCTTTCTTT. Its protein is CASSYLRGVANTEAFF.

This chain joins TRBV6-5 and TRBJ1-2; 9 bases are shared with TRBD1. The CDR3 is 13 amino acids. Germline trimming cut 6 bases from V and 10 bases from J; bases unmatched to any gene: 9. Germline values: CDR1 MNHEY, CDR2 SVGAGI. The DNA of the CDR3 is TGTGCCAGCAGGGCCGGGACAGGGCGGCTCTACACCTTC. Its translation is CASRAGTGRLYTF.

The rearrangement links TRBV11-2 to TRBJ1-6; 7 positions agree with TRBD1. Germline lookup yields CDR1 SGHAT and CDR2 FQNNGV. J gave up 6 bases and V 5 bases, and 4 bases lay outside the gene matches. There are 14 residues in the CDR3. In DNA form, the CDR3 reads TGTGCCAGCAGCCAGGACAGGCTTAATTCACCCCTCCACTTT. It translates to CASSQDRLNSPLHF.

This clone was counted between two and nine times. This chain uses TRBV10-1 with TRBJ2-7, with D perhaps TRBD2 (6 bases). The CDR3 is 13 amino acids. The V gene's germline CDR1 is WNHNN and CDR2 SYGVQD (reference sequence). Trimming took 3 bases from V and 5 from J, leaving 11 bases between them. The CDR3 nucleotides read TGCGCCAGCAGTGATTCGGGGGTAAACGAGCAGTACTTC. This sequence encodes CASSDSGVNEQYF.

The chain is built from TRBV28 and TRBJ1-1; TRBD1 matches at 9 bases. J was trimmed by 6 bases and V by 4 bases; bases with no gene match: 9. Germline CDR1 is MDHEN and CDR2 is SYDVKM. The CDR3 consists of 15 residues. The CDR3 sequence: CASSSYQTGGAEAFF. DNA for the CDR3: TGTGCCAGCAGTTCCTATCAGACAGGGGGGGCTGAAGCTTTCTTT.

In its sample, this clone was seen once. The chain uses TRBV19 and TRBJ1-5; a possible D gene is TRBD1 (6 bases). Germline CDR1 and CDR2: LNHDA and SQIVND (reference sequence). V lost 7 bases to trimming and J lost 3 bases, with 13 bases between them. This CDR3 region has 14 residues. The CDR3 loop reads CASTPDRFNQPQHF. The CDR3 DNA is TGTGCCAGTACCCCCGACAGGTTCAATCAGCCCCAGCATTTT.

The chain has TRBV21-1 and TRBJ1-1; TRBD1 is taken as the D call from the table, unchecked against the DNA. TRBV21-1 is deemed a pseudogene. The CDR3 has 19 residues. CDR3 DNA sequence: TGTGCCAGCAGCAAAGGGAAGGGACACCATTTGACCATGAACACTGAAGCTTTCTTT. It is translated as CASSKGKGHHLTMNTEAFF.

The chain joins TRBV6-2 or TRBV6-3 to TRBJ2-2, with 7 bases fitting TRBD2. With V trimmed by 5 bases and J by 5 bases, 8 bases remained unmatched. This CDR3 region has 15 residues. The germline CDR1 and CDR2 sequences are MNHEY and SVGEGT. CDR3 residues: CASSGRLAGTGELFF. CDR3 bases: TGTGCCAGCAGTGGGCGACTAGCCGGTACCGGGGAGCTGTTTTTT.

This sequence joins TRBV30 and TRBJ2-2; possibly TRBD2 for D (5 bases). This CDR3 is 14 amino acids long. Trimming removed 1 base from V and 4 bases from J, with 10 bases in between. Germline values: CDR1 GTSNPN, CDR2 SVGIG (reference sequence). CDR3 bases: TGTGCCTGGAGTGACGGGGTTCCCACCGGGGAGCTGTTTTTT. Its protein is CAWSDGVPTGELFF.

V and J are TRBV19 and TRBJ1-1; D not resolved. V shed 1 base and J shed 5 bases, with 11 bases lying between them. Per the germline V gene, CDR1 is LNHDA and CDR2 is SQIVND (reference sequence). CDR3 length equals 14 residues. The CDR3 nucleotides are TGTGCCAGTAGTATAGGACTTGGAGGGACTGAAGCTTTCTTT. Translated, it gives CASSIGLGGTEAFF.